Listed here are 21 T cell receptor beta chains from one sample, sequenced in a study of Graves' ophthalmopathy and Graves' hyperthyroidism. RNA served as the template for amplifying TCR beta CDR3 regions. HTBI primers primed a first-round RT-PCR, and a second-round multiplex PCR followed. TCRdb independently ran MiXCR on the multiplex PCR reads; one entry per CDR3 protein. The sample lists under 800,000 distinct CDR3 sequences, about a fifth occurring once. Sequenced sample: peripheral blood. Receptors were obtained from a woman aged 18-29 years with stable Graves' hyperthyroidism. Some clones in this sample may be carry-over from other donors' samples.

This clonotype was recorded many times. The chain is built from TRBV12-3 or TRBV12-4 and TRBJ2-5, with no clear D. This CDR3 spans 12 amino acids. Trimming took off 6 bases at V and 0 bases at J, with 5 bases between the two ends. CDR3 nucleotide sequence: TGTGCCAGCAGGACTTACCAAGAGACCCAGTACTTC. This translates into CASRTYQETQYF.

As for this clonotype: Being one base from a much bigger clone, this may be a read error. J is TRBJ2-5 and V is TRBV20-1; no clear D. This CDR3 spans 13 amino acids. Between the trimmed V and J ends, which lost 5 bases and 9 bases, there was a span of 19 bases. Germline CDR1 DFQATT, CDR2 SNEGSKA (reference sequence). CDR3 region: CSAAAEPRSAQYF. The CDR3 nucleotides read TGCAGTGCTGCTGCGGAACCCCGATCAGCCCAGTACTTC.

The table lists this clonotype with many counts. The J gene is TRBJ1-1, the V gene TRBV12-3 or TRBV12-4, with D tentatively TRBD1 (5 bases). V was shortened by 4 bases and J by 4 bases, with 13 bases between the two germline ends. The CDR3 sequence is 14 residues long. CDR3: CASSSDSLITEAFF. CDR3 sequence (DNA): TGTGCCAGCAGTTCTGACAGTCTAATCACTGAAGCTTTCTTT.

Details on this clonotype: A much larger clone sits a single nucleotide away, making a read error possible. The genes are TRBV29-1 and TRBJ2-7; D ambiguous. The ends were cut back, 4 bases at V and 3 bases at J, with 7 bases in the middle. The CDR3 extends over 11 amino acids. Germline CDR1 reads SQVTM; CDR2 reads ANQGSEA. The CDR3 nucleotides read TGCAGCGTTGCAGAACACTACGAGCAGTACGTC. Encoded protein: CSVAEHYEQYV.

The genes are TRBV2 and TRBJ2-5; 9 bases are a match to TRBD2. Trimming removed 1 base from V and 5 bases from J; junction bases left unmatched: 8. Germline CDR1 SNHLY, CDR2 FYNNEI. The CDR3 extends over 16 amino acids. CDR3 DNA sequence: TGTGCCAGCAGTGAAGTCTCTAGCGGGGCTCGGGAGACCCAGTACTTC. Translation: CASSEVSSGARETQYF.

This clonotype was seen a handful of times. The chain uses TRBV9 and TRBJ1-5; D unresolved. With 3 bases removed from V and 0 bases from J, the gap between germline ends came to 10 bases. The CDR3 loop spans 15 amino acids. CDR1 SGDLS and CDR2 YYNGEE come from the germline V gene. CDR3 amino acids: CASSAGLISNQPQHF. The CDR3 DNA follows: TGTGCCAGCAGCGCCGGACTGATTAGCAATCAGCCCCAGCATTTT.

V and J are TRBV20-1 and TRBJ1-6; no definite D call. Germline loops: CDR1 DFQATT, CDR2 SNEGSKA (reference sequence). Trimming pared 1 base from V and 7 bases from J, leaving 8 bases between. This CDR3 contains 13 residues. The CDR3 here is CSARVWENSPLHF. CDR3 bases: TGCAGTGCTAGAGTATGGGAAAATTCACCCCTCCACTTT.

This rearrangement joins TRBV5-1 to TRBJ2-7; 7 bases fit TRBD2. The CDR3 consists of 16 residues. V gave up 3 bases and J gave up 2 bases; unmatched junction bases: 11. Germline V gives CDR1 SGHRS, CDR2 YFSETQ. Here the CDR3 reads CASSSLEGGPPYEQYF. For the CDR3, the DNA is TGCGCCAGCAGCTCCCTAGAGGGAGGGCCGCCCTACGAGCAGTACTTC. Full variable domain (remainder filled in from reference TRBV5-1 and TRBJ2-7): KAGVTQTPRYLIKTRGQQVTLSCSPISGHRSVSWYQQTPGQGLQFLFEYFSETQRNKGNFPGRFSGRQFSNSRSEMNVSTLELGDSALYLCASSSLEGGPPYEQYFGPGTRLTVT.

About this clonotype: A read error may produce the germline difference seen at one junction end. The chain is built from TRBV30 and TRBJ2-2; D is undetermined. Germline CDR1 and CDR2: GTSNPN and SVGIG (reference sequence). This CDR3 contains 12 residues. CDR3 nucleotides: TGTACCTGGAGTTCCGGTCCAGGGGAGCTGTTTTTT. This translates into CTWSSGPGELFF. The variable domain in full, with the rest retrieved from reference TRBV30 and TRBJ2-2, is SQTIHQWPATLVQPVGSPLSLECTVEGTSNPNLYWYRQAAGRGLQLLFYSVGIGQISSEVPQNLSASRPQDRQFILSSKKLLLSDSGFYLCTWSSGPGELFFGEGSRLTVL.

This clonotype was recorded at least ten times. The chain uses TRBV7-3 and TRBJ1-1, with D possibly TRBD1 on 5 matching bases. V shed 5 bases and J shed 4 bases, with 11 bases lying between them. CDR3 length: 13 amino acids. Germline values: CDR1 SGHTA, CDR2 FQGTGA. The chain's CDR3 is CASSVGTGTEAFF. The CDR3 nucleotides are TGTGCCAGCAGCGTAGGGACTGGCACTGAAGCTTTCTTT.

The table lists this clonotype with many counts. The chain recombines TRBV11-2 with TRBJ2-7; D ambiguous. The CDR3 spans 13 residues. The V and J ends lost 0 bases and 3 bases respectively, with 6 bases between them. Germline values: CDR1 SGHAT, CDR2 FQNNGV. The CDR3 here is CASSLEVYYEQYF. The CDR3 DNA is TGTGCCAGCAGCTTAGAGGTTTACTACGAGCAGTACTTC.

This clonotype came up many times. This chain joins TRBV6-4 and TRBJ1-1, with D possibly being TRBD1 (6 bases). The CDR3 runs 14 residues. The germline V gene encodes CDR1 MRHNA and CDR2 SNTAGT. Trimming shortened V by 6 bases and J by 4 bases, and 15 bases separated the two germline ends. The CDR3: CASRSLTGSTEAFF. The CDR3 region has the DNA TGTGCCAGCAGAAGCCTTACAGGGAGCACTGAAGCTTTCTTT.

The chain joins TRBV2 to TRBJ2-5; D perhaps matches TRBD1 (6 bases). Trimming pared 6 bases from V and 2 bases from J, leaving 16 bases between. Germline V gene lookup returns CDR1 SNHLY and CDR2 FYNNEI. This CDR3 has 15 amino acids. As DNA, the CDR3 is TGTGCCAGCAGGGACAGACTGAGGGTGCAAGAGACCCAGTACTTC. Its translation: CASRDRLRVQETQYF.

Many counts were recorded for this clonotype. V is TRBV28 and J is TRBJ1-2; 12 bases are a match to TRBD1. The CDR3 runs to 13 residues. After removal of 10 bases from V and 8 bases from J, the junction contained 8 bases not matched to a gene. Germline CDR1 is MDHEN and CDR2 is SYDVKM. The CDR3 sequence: CATTRDRGLGYTF. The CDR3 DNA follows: TGTGCCACTACCCGGGACAGGGGGCTAGGCTACACCTTC.

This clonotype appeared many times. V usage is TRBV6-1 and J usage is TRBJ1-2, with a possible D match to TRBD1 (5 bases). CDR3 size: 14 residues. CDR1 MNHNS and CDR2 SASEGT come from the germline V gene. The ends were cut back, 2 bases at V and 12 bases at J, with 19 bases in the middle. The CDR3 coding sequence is TGTGCCAGCAGTGAATTGGGGCATCCCATTTTACACACCTTC. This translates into CASSELGHPILHTF.

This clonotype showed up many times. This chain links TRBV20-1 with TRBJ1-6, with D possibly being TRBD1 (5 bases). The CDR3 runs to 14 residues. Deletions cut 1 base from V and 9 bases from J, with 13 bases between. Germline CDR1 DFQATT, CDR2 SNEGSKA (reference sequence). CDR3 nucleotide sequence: TGCAGTGCTAGAGGACGAGGGGAGCCTTCACCCCTCCACTTT. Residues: CSARGRGEPSPLHF.

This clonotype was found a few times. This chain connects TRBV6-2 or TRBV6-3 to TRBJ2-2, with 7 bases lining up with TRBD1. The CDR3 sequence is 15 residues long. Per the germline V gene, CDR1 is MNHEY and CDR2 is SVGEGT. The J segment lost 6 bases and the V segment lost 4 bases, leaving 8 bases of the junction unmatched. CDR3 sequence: CASSSGGKYAGELFF. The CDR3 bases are TGTGCCAGCAGTTCAGGGGGAAAATACGCCGGGGAGCTGTTTTTT.

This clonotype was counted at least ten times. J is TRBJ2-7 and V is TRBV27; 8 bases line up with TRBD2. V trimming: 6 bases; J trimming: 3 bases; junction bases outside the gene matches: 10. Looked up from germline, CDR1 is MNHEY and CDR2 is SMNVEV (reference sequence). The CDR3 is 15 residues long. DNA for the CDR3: TGTGCCAGCAGCCGGGGGGGGGTTAAGGGCTACGAGCAGTACTTC. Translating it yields CASSRGGVKGYEQYF.

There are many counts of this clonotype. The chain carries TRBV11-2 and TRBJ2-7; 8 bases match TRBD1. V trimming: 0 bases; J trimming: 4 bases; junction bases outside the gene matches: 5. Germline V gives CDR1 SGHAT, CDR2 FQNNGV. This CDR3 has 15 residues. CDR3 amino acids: CASSLETGAAYEQYF. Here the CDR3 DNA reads TGTGCCAGCAGCTTAGAGACAGGGGCGGCTTACGAGCAGTACTTC.

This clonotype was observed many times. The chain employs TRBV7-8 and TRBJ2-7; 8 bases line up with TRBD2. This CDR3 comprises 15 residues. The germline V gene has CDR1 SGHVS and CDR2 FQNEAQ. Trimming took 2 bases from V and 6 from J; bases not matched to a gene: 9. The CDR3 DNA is TGTGCCAGCAGCTTAACTCCAAGGCTAGCGGGCGAGCAGTACTTC. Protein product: CASSLTPRLAGEQYF.

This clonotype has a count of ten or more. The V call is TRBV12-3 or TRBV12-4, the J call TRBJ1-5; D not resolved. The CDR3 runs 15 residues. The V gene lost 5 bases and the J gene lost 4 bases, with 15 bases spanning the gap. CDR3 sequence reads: CASSLKDGKNQPQHF. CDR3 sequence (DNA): TGTGCCAGCAGTCTGAAAGACGGCAAAAATCAGCCCCAGCATTTT.